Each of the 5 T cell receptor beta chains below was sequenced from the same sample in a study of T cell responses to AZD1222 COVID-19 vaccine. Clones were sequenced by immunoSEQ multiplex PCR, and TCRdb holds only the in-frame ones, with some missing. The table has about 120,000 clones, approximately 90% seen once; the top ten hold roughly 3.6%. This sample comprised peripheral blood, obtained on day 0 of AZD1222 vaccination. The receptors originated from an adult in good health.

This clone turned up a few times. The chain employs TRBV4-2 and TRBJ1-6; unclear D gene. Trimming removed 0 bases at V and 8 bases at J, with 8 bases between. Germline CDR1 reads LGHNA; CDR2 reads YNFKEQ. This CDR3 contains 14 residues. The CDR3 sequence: CASSQDWVDSPLHF. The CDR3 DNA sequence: TGTGCCAGCAGCCAAGATTGGGTGGATTCACCCCTCCACTTT.

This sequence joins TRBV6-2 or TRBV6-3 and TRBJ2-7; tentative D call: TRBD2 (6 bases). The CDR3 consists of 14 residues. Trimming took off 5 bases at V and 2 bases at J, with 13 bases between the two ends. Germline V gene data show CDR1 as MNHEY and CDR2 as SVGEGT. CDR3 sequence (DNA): TGTGCCAGCAGTACCTCTAGCGCAGCCTACGAGCAGTACTTC. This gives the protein CASSTSSAAYEQYF.

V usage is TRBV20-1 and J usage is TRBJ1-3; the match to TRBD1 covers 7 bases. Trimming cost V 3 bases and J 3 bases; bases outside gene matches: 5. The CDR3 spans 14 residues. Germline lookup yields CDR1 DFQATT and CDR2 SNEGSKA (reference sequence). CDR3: CSASRPGGGNTIYF. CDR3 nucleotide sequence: TGCAGTGCTAGTCGCCCAGGGGGTGGAAACACCATATATTTT.

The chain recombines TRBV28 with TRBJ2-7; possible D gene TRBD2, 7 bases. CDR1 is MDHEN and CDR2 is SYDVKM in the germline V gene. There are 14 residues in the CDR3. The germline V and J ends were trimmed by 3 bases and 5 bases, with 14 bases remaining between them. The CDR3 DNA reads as TGTGCCAGCAGTTTGAGGGGGGGCGTCAACGAGCAGTACTTC. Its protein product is CASSLRGGVNEQYF.

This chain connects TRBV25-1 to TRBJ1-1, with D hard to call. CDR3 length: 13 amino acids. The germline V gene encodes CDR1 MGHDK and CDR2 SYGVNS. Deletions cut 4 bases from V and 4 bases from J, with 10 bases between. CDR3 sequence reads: CASSGKFGTEAFF. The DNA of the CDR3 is TGTGCCAGCAGTGGTAAGTTTGGCACTGAAGCTTTCTTT.